This TCR beta chain was identified during a study of identical twins. Whole-study findings and limits: Invariant T cells like MAIT and iNKT could partly confound the zero-insertion analyses. Carriage of fewer insertions was seen in abundant cord blood beta clonotypes, whereas memory repertoires showed none.

This clonotype showed up just a few times. Its antigen remains unknown. Each cDNA held unique molecular identifiers, and template switching gave it a universal primer site. TCRdb used MiXCR to reprocess the 5' RACE reads, holding one entry per CDR3 protein. Found here are under 500,000 distinct CDR3 sequences, roughly an eighth of them singletons; the top ten hold approximately 1%. The CDR3 totals 16 residues. V dropped 2 bases and J dropped 3 bases, with 18 bases sitting between them. CDR1 SGHKS and CDR2 YYEKEE come from the germline V gene (reference sequence). The data also belong to a second study, concerning yellow fever vaccine responses in identical twins. That source reports: Twins reportedly showed a vaccine T cell response that seemed partly convergent and partly personalized.

Sequenced sample: CD4+ T cells sorted from blood. The V gene is TRBV5-5, the J gene TRBJ2-7, with D uncertain. The sequence derives from a woman between 18 and 29 years old in good health. In nucleotides, the CDR3 is TGTGCCAGCAGCTTTGGGATCTGGCCTGAAGGCTACGAGCAGTACTTC. This translates into CASSFGIWPEGYEQYF.